Listed here are 19 T cell receptor beta chains from one sample, sequenced in a study of blood T cell repertoires in COVID-19. Only in-frame clones appear in the TCRdb table, and some are missing; sequencing was by immunoSEQ multiplex PCR. The repertoire consists of 220,000 or so clones, with approximately 86% occurring once and the leading ten covering about 3.9%. Sequencing input: peripheral blood. These receptors were obtained from an elderly woman with acute or convalescent COVID-19.

The chain is built from TRBV5-6 and TRBJ2-7; D may be TRBD1 (6 bases). CDR1 and CDR2 (germline): SGHDT, YYEEEE. Between the trimmed V and J ends, which lost 0 bases and 0 bases, there was a span of 16 bases. The CDR3 runs 17 residues. CDR3 sequence: CASSLDRFQGYSYEQYF. The CDR3 nucleotides are TGTGCCAGCAGCTTGGATCGTTTCCAGGGGTACTCCTACGAGCAGTACTTC.

The chain is built from TRBV28 and TRBJ1-5; 7 nucleotides align to TRBD1. V was pared by 6 bases and J by 2 bases, with 4 bases of the junction left unmatched. Looked up from germline, CDR1 is MDHEN and CDR2 is SYDVKM. The CDR3 covers 14 residues. CDR3 sequence (DNA): TGTGCCAGCAGCCCCGGACAGGGCAATCAGCCCCAGCATTTT. This sequence encodes CASSPGQGNQPQHF.

The chain has TRBV9 and TRBJ1-2; D is undetermined. The germline gives CDR1 SGDLS, CDR2 YYNGEE. The CDR3 spans 15 residues. V was clipped by 0 bases and J by 7 bases, with 16 bases between them. The CDR3 loop is CASSVEGSRDAGYTF. Here the CDR3 DNA reads TGTGCCAGCAGCGTAGAAGGGAGTAGGGATGCTGGCTACACCTTC. The complete variable domain, with remaining parts taken from reference TRBV9 and TRBJ1-2, reads DSGVTQTPKHLITATGQRVTLRCSPRSGDLSVYWYQQSLDQGLQFLIQYYNGEERAKGNILERFSAQQFPDLHSELNLSSLELGDSALYFCASSVEGSRDAGYTFGSGTRLTVV.

This clone was observed once. The chain recombines TRBV19 with TRBJ2-3, with 14 bases matching TRBD2. J was trimmed by 4 bases and V by 5 bases; bases with no gene match: 5. CDR1 is LNHDA and CDR2 is SQIVND in the germline V gene (reference sequence). The CDR3 covers 16 residues. CDR3 nucleotides: TGTGCCAGTAGTGGGGGACTAGCGGGGGTGGCAGATACGCAGTATTTT. Translated: CASSGGLAGVADTQYF.

V gene TRBV7-2 combines with J gene TRBJ1-1; D call uncertain. Trimming took 7 bases from V and 1 from J, leaving 13 bases between them. Germline V CDR1 and CDR2: SGHTA, FQGNSA. The CDR3 length is 14 residues. The CDR3 spells CASTPGGRNTEAFF. DNA for the CDR3: TGTGCCAGCACCCCAGGTGGGAGGAACACTGAAGCTTTCTTT.

The V and J genes are TRBV4-1 and TRBJ2-5; perhaps TRBD2 as D (5 bases). V lost 1 base to trimming and J lost 5 bases, with 14 bases between them. Germline V gene lookup returns CDR1 MGHRA and CDR2 YSYEKL. CDR3 length: 15 residues. For the CDR3, the DNA is TGCGCCAGCAGCCAAGGAGGGAATTTTGGGGAGACCCAGTACTTC. Its translation is CASSQGGNFGETQYF.

The V and J genes are TRBV5-4 and TRBJ2-2, with D perhaps TRBD2 (6 bases). The CDR3 runs 16 residues. The germline V gene encodes CDR1 SGHNT and CDR2 YYREEE (reference sequence). The ends were cut back, 4 bases at V and 3 bases at J, with 16 bases in the middle. Here the CDR3 DNA reads TGTGCCAGCAGCCCTCGCGCGGGGCTTGACACCGGGGAGCTGTTTTTT. Its protein is CASSPRAGLDTGELFF. The full variable domain, with the rest looked up from reference TRBV5-4 and TRBJ2-2, is ETGVTQSPTHLIKTRGQQVTLRCSSQSGHNTVSWYQQALGQGPQFIFQYYREEENGRGNFPPRFSGLQFPNYSSELNVNALELDDSALYLCASSPRAGLDTGELFFGEGSRLTVL.

The genes are TRBV5-1 and TRBJ1-4; 12 bases align to TRBD1. Per the germline V gene, CDR1 is SGHRS and CDR2 is YFSETQ. This CDR3 has 15 amino acids. V shed 5 bases and J 8 bases; nucleotides not matched to a gene: 7. CDR3 in amino acids: CASSLTGTGGEKLFF. CDR3 nucleotide sequence: TGCGCCAGCAGTCTAACCGGGACAGGGGGCGAAAAACTGTTTTTT.

The DNA of the CDR3 is TGTGCCATCCGAAAACTATCACCCCTCCACTTT. Translation: CAIRKLSPLHF. The rearrangement links TRBV6-9 to TRBJ1-6; D is unresolved. Between the trimmed V and J ends, which lost 10 bases and 10 bases, there was a span of 11 bases. The CDR3 is 11 amino acids. The germline CDR1 and CDR2 sequences are MNHGY and SVAAGI.

The chain couples TRBV3-1 (or the pseudogene TRBV3-2) to TRBJ2-5, with 8 bases that match TRBD1. V shed 2 bases, J shed 2 bases, and the junction held 4 bases outside the gene matches. The length of the CDR3 is 15 residues. Germline loops: CDR1 LGHDT, CDR2 YNNKEL (reference sequence). CDR3 sequence reads: CASSQMTGVQETQYF. The CDR3 region has the DNA TGTGCCAGCAGCCAAATGACAGGGGTTCAAGAGACCCAGTACTTC.

The CDR3 protein is CASSGDSNEKLFF. The CDR3 bases are TGTGCCAGCAGCGGTGACAGCAATGAAAAACTGTTTTTT. The rearrangement uses TRBV9 and TRBJ1-4, with D tentatively TRBD1 (5 bases). From germline, CDR1 is SGDLS and CDR2 YYNGEE. The CDR3 runs to 13 residues. V shed 3 bases and J shed 5 bases, with 8 bases lying between them.

This chain uses TRBV12-3 or TRBV12-4 with TRBJ2-3, with TRBD1 matching 7 bases. The CDR3 sequence is 13 residues long. V lost 10 bases, J lost 2 bases, and 6 bases stayed unmatched. Here the CDR3 reads CATTGTATDTQYF. DNA for the CDR3: TGTGCCACTACCGGGACAGCCACAGATACGCAGTATTTT.

J is TRBJ2-1 and V is TRBV2, with 7 positions matching TRBD1. Germline V lookup: CDR1 SNHLY, CDR2 FYNNEI. CDR3 length: 14 residues. V was pared by 2 bases and J by 7 bases, with 5 bases of the junction left unmatched. As DNA, the CDR3 is TGTGCCAGCAGTGAACGGACAGGAGAAAATGAGCAGTTCTTC. It is translated as CASSERTGENEQFF.

The chain links TRBV19 to TRBJ1-5; D is unresolved. The CDR3 runs 12 residues. Germline values: CDR1 LNHDA, CDR2 SQIVND (reference sequence). Trimming shortened V by 9 bases and J by 7 bases, and 13 bases separated the two germline ends. CDR3 DNA: TGTGCCAGCTTCGGAGGCAGCCAGCCCCAGCATTTT. It yields the protein CASFGGSQPQHF.

This clone was detected only once. This rearrangement joins TRBV5-1 to TRBJ2-2; TRBD1 matches 7 bases. Trimming removed 0 bases from V and 2 bases from J; junction bases left unmatched: 1. CDR1 and CDR2 (germline): SGHRS, YFSETQ. This CDR3 spans 15 amino acids. This CDR3 reads CASSLDRGNTGELFF. Written as DNA, the CDR3 is TGCGCCAGCAGCTTGGACAGGGGAAACACCGGGGAGCTGTTTTTT. The entire variable domain, with the rest obtained from reference TRBV5-1 and TRBJ2-2, is as follows: KAGVTQTPRYLIKTRGQQVTLSCSPISGHRSVSWYQQTPGQGLQFLFEYFSETQRNKGNFPGRFSGRQFSNSRSEMNVSTLELGDSALYLCASSLDRGNTGELFFGEGSRLTVL.

The chain joins TRBV2 to TRBJ1-4, with a weak D call TRBD1 (5 bases). Germline lookup yields CDR1 SNHLY and CDR2 FYNNEI. The CDR3 loop spans 14 amino acids. The ends were cut back, 4 bases at V and 5 bases at J, with 11 bases in the middle. The CDR3 region is CASSVDSLNEKLFF. CDR3 nucleotides: TGTGCCAGCAGTGTCGACAGCTTAAATGAAAAACTGTTTTTT.

This clone was seen a single time. CDR3 DNA: TGTGCCAGCAGCCCCCCTAGCGTAGAGACCCAGTACTTC. Amino acid sequence: CASSPPSVETQYF. The rearrangement uses TRBV7-2 and TRBJ2-5; tentative D call: TRBD2 (6 bases). Between the trimmed V and J ends, which lost 5 bases and 4 bases, there was a span of 11 bases. This CDR3 has 13 residues. Germline CDR1 is SGHTA and CDR2 is FQGNSA. The whole variable domain, filled in from reference TRBV7-2 and TRBJ2-5, reads GAGVSQSPSNKVTEKGKDVELRCDPISGHTALYWYRQSLGQGLEFLIYFQGNSAPDKSGLPSDRFSAERTGGSVSTLTIQRTQQEDSAVYLCASSPPSVETQYFGPGTRLLVL.

The chain uses TRBV3-1 (or the pseudogene TRBV3-2) and TRBJ1-3; 7 bases map to TRBD1. The CDR3 length is 15 residues. The V and J ends lost 2 bases and 5 bases, in that order; junction bases with no gene match: 6. Germline V lookup: CDR1 LGHDT, CDR2 YNNKEL (reference sequence). The CDR3 is CASSQQGGTRNTIYF. Here the CDR3 DNA reads TGTGCCAGCAGCCAACAGGGGGGTACGCGAAACACCATATATTTT.

The chain has TRBV5-4 and TRBJ1-2, with D possibly matching TRBD1 (6 bases). V was cut by 2 bases and J by 4 bases, with 21 bases left in between. The germline CDR1 and CDR2 sequences are SGHNT and YYREEE (reference sequence). The CDR3 has 17 residues. For the CDR3, the DNA is TGTGCCAGCAGCTTCCCTACAGGGTCGGGTTTCGGCTATGGCTACACCTTC. Protein sequence: CASSFPTGSGFGYGYTF. Looking up the rest from reference TRBV5-4 and TRBJ1-2 gives the full variable domain: ETGVTQSPTHLIKTRGQQVTLRCSSQSGHNTVSWYQQALGQGPQFIFQYYREEENGRGNFPPRFSGLQFPNYSSELNVNALELDDSALYLCASSFPTGSGFGYGYTFGSGTRLTVV.